This TCR beta chain derives from a study of T cells and Merkel cell carcinoma outcomes. The table came from immunoSEQ multiplex PCR; TCRdb's copy has only in-frame clones and leaves some out. In the table there are 400 to 650 clones, roughly nine tenths of which are singletons. Trimming pared 8 bases from V and 0 bases from J, leaving 11 bases between. Germline lookup yields CDR1 MNHEY and CDR2 SVGAGI. CDR3 length: 13 residues. Material: tumor tissue from Merkel cell carcinoma. The genes are TRBV6-5 and TRBJ2-7; perhaps TRBD1 as D (6 bases). This receptor was obtained from a human donor with Merkel cell carcinoma. CDR3 sequence: CASLDSTSYEQYF. The CDR3 DNA reads TGTGCCAGCTTGGACAGTACCTCCTACGAGCAGTACTTC.